The clone carrying this TCR beta chain occurred many times. Its antigen is not identified. It was RNA transcripts that yielded the amplified TCR beta CDR3 regions. An initial round of RT-PCR targeting the TCR CDR3 relied on the HTBI primer set. TCRdb re-called the multiplex PCR reads with MiXCR, one entry per CDR3 protein. The table has about 770,000 distinct CDR3 sequences, roughly a sixth seen once. The patients, who ranged from 18 to 65 in age, presented with newly diagnosed hyperthyroidism lasting under 2 months. It was at first hyperthyroidism diagnosis, before any ophthalmopathy symptoms, that the blood sample was taken. These data originate in a study of T cells in Graves' hyperthyroidism and ophthalmopathy. Points from the study as a whole: Separating ophthalmopathy from stable hyperthyroidism was achieved by a 13 V-J model. Most thyroid clonotypes with frequency above 0.001 were detected in blood.

CDR3 size: 15 residues. CDR1 and CDR2 from the germline V gene are SGHRS and YFSETQ. Trimming cost V 0 bases and J 3 bases; bases outside gene matches: 4. This clonotype originated in a woman aged 50 to 65 with Graves' hyperthyroidism that later progressed to Graves' ophthalmopathy. V is TRBV5-1 and J is TRBJ1-1, with 8 bases matching TRBD1. Sequencing input: blood. This CDR3 is CASSLEDRAYTEAFF. DNA for the CDR3: TGCGCCAGCAGCTTGGAGGACAGGGCCTACACTGAAGCTTTCTTT. Looking up the rest from reference TRBV5-1 and TRBJ1-1 gives the full variable domain: KAGVTQTPRYLIKTRGQQVTLSCSPISGHRSVSWYQQTPGQGLQFLFEYFSETQRNKGNFPGRFSGRQFSNSRSEMNVSTLELGDSALYLCASSLEDRAYTEAFFGQGTRLTVV.